Shown below are 24 T cell receptor beta chains from a single sample sequenced in a study of cytomegalovirus exposure and HLA in healthy donors. The PCR had 60 Vbeta and 13 Jbeta primers. Sequencing used immunoSEQ multiplex PCR; TCRdb keeps in-frame clones, though not all of them. Among over 150,000 clones listed, 80% were seen once. Sequenced material: PBMCs. These receptors all stem from a middle-aged woman in good health and CMV-seropositive.

CDR3 residues: CASSPRTPLYNEQFF. The CDR3 DNA reads TGTGCCAGTTCACCCCGGACTCCGCTCTACAATGAGCAGTTCTTC. This sequence joins TRBV2 and TRBJ2-1; D possibly corresponds to TRBD2 (5 bases). Per the germline V gene, CDR1 is SNHLY and CDR2 is FYNNEI. Trimming left V 9 bases short and J 3 bases short, with 18 bases between. The CDR3 has 15 amino acids.

The rearrangement links TRBV2 to TRBJ2-2; 10 positions match TRBD2. CDR1 is SNHLY and CDR2 is FYNNEI in the germline V gene. There are 19 residues in the CDR3. The junction had 18 bases not matched to a gene; V was cut back by 6 bases and J by 5 bases. The CDR3 DNA is TGTGCCAGCAGCCTCTCCCCTAGCGGGAGCAGGGGAGAGACCGGGGAGCTGTTTTTT. It codes for CASSLSPSGSRGETGELFF.

V gene TRBV19 combines with J gene TRBJ1-3; 8 positions match TRBD1. Trimming cost V 6 bases and J 2 bases; bases outside gene matches: 6. Germline loops: CDR1 LNHDA, CDR2 SQIVND (reference sequence). This CDR3 region has 15 residues. CDR3 protein: CASRSQGAAGNTIYF. The CDR3 DNA reads TGTGCCAGTAGATCGCAGGGGGCGGCTGGAAACACCATATATTTT. The full variable domain, in which reference TRBV19 and TRBJ1-3 provide the parts outside the CDR3, is DGGITQSPKYLFRKEGQNVTLSCEQNLNHDAMYWYRQDPGQGLRLIYYSQIVNDFQKGDIAEGYSVSREKKESFPLTVTSAQKNPTAFYLCASRSQGAAGNTIYFGEGSWLTVV.

V usage is TRBV11-2 and J usage is TRBJ1-5; D is perhaps TRBD1 (6 bases). V lost 1 base and J lost 4, with 11 bases in between. The CDR3 is 15 amino acids. Germline-derived CDR1 and CDR2 are SGHAT and FQNNGV. The CDR3 sequence is CASSLGLQGNQPQHF. The CDR3 bases are TGTGCCAGCAGCTTAGGGCTACAGGGAAATCAGCCCCAGCATTTT.

In its sample, this clone was seen a few times. This sample includes further DNA sequences coding for the same CDR3. The chain joins TRBV5-1 to TRBJ2-1, with TRBD2 matching over 13 bases. This CDR3 has 17 amino acids. CDR1 and CDR2 (germline): SGHRS, YFSETQ. J was trimmed by 4 bases and V by 3 bases; bases with no gene match: 7. The CDR3 protein is CASSSLAGGGPYNEQFF. CDR3 in DNA: TGCGCCAGCAGCTCACTAGCGGGAGGGGGGCCTTACAATGAGCAGTTCTTC.

This chain connects TRBV11-3 to TRBJ2-1; TRBD2 agrees at 7 bases. The CDR3 runs to 16 residues. With 4 bases clipped from V and 0 bases from J, the junction kept 6 bases outside the gene matches. From germline, CDR1 is SGHNT and CDR2 YENEEA. The DNA of the CDR3 is TGTGCCAGCAGCTCGGAGGGCGGGAGCTCCTACAATGAGCAGTTCTTC. As protein: CASSSEGGSSYNEQFF. Variable domain in full (rest from reference TRBV11-3 and TRBJ2-1): EAGVVQSPRYKIIEKKQPVAFWCNPISGHNTLYWYLQNLGQGPELLIRYENEEAVDDSQLPKDRFSAERLKGVDSTLKIQPAELGDSAVYLCASSSEGGSSYNEQFFGPGTRLTVL.

DNA of the CDR3: TGTGCCAGCAGCCCTCAGGGGGCAGGCACAGATACGCAGTATTTT. Amino acid sequence: CASSPQGAGTDTQYF. The J gene is TRBJ2-3, the V gene TRBV6-6, with 8 bases that match TRBD1. CDR1 MNHNY and CDR2 SVGAGI come from the germline V gene (reference sequence). With 6 bases clipped from V and 1 base from J, the junction kept 6 bases outside the gene matches. CDR3 size: 15 residues.

This clone is a singleton in its sample. The rearrangement links TRBV5-1 to TRBJ2-2; tentative D call: TRBD2 (6 bases). V lost 3 bases to trimming and J lost 2 bases, with 11 bases between them. Per germline, CDR1 SGHRS and CDR2 YFSETQ. The CDR3 contains 15 residues. The CDR3 region is CASSSEGRNTGELFF. Here the CDR3 DNA reads TGCGCCAGCAGCTCGGAGGGCCGAAACACCGGGGAGCTGTTTTTT.

The J gene is TRBJ2-3, the V gene TRBV5-1, with 7 bases fitting TRBD2. The CDR3 runs 14 residues. Unmatched junction bases numbered 7, after V lost 6 bases and J lost 3 bases. Germline CDR1 reads SGHRS; CDR2 reads YFSETQ. The CDR3 DNA is TGCGCCAGCATGGGCGGGAGTAGGACAGATACGCAGTATTTT. Translated, it gives CASMGGSRTDTQYF.

The chain couples TRBV6-1 to TRBJ2-7, with 8 bases aligning to TRBD1. Germline CDR1 reads MNHNS; CDR2 reads SASEGT. This CDR3 is built from 15 residues. V was clipped by 7 bases and J by 0 bases; unmatched bases: 8. CDR3: CASTGGQGASYEQYF. The CDR3 nucleotides read TGTGCCAGCACTGGGGGGCAGGGGGCCTCCTACGAGCAGTACTTC.

The chain combines TRBV5-1 with TRBJ1-1, with D uncertain. This CDR3 contains 15 residues. The V end was cut by 2 bases, the J end by 5 bases, with 16 bases between. From germline, CDR1 is SGHRS and CDR2 YFSETQ. CDR3 nucleotides: TGCGCCAGCAGCTTAAGAGGGATAGGGTGGACTGAAGCTTTCTTT. Encoded protein: CASSLRGIGWTEAFF.

This clone was seen more than once but under ten times. V gene TRBV10-3 combines with J gene TRBJ1-1; TRBD1 aligns across 9 bases. The V gene end was trimmed by 2 bases and the J gene end by 5 bases; junction bases not matched to a gene: 18. The CDR3 length is 19 residues. CDR1 ENHRY and CDR2 SYGVKD come from the germline V gene. The CDR3 DNA reads TGTGCCATCAGTGAGCTACAGGGACAGGGTTTGGGTGCGAGAACTGAAGCTTTCTTT. It translates to CAISELQGQGLGARTEAFF.

The chain couples TRBV9 to TRBJ2-1; unclear D gene. The V gene lost 4 bases and the J gene lost 0 bases, with 11 bases spanning the gap. The germline V gene has CDR1 SGDLS and CDR2 YYNGEE. The CDR3 is made up of 15 amino acids. Written as DNA, the CDR3 is TGTGCCAGCAGCAACCGACTTTTCTCCTACAATGAGCAGTTCTTC. Its protein is CASSNRLFSYNEQFF.

The rearrangement links TRBV5-6 to TRBJ2-1; D not resolved. This CDR3 is 11 amino acids long. Per germline, CDR1 SGHDT and CDR2 YYEEEE. Trimming removed 4 bases from V and 4 bases from J, with 3 bases in between. CDR3: CASSLYNEQFF. The CDR3, as DNA: TGTGCCAGCAGCCTTTACAATGAGCAGTTCTTC.

The chain carries TRBV11-2 and TRBJ2-1, with D possibly matching TRBD1 (5 bases). The CDR3 contains 14 residues. Between the trimmed V and J ends, which lost 4 bases and 7 bases, there was a span of 14 bases. Germline V lookup: CDR1 SGHAT, CDR2 FQNNGV. CDR3 nucleotides: TGTGCCAGCAGCTCATCAGGGAACAGGAATGAGCAGTTCTTC. Translated, it gives CASSSSGNRNEQFF.

The J gene is TRBJ2-7, the V gene TRBV30; maybe TRBD2 (6 bases). The CDR3 contains 15 residues. The ends were cut back, 3 bases at V and 1 base at J, with 16 bases in the middle. Looked up from germline, CDR1 is GTSNPN and CDR2 is SVGIG (reference sequence). CDR3 nucleotide sequence: TGTGCCTGGAGCGTTGGGACTTTGCAGTCCTACGAGCAGTACTTC. Translation: CAWSVGTLQSYEQYF.

The table lists this clone with a count of one. The chain joins TRBV14 to TRBJ1-1, with 8 nucleotides matching TRBD1. Per the germline V gene, CDR1 is SGHDN and CDR2 is FVKESK. V shed 1 base and J 5 bases; nucleotides not matched to a gene: 9. This CDR3 region has 16 residues. CDR3 loop: CASSQVAGGARTEAFF. In DNA form, the CDR3 reads TGTGCCAGCAGCCAAGTGGCAGGGGGCGCGAGGACTGAAGCTTTCTTT.

V is TRBV5-1 and J is TRBJ2-7; 12 bases agree with TRBD2. With 3 bases clipped from V and 0 bases from J, the junction kept 10 bases outside the gene matches. In germline, CDR1 is SGHRS, CDR2 YFSETQ. CDR3 size: 18 residues. In DNA form, the CDR3 reads TGCGCCAGCAGCTCCACACCGACTAGCGGGAGATTCTCCTACGAGCAGTACTTC. Translating it yields CASSSTPTSGRFSYEQYF.

The J gene is TRBJ2-5, the V gene TRBV19; 8 nucleotides agree with TRBD2. V shed 4 bases, J shed 6 bases, and the junction held 16 bases outside the gene matches. Germline CDR1 reads LNHDA; CDR2 reads SQIVND (reference sequence). The CDR3 has 17 residues. CDR3 nucleotide sequence: TGTGCCAGTAGTAGACCGGGTTCGAGCGGGAGTCCCAAGACCCAGTACTTC. Protein sequence: CASSRPGSSGSPKTQYF.

The rearrangement joins TRBV5-1 to TRBJ2-1; TRBD2 agrees at 12 bases. The V segment lost 4 bases and the J segment 6 bases; nucleotides outside the gene matches: 5. Germline CDR1 is SGHRS and CDR2 is YFSETQ. The CDR3 is made up of 15 amino acids. The CDR3 DNA sequence: TGCGCCAGCAGCAAGACTAGCGGGAGTTCCAATGAGCAGTTCTTC. This sequence encodes CASSKTSGSSNEQFF.

The chain recombines TRBV19 with TRBJ1-2, with unresolved D. The CDR3 is 15 amino acids. Trimming stripped 1 base from V and 4 bases from J, with 13 bases between. Germline V lookup: CDR1 LNHDA, CDR2 SQIVND (reference sequence). This CDR3 reads CASSIAGGPAYGYTF. DNA of the CDR3: TGTGCCAGTAGTATAGCGGGAGGGCCGGCCTATGGCTACACCTTC. Drawing the rest from reference TRBV19 and TRBJ1-2, the complete variable domain is DGGITQSPKYLFRKEGQNVTLSCEQNLNHDAMYWYRQDPGQGLRLIYYSQIVNDFQKGDIAEGYSVSREKKESFPLTVTSAQKNPTAFYLCASSIAGGPAYGYTFGSGTRLTVV.

The rearrangement uses TRBV13 and TRBJ1-2; D may be TRBD1 (6 bases). Germline CDR1 and CDR2: PRHDT and FYEKMQ (reference sequence). V dropped 5 bases and J dropped 8 bases, with 18 bases sitting between them. The CDR3 is 14 amino acids. CDR3 nucleotides: TGTGCCAGCAGCCGACAGGTGGTGGATGGAGGCTACACCTTC. Translated: CASSRQVVDGGYTF.

CDR3 sequence reads: CAWELGGQYQPQHF. The CDR3 region has the DNA TGTGCCTGGGAACTGGGGGGGCAGTATCAGCCCCAGCATTTT. The rearrangement joins TRBV30 to TRBJ1-5, with D possibly TRBD1 on 6 matching bases. V dropped 5 bases and J dropped 5 bases, with 16 bases sitting between them. The CDR3 is 14 residues long. The germline CDR1 and CDR2 sequences are GTSNPN and SVGIG (reference sequence).

The chain combines TRBV19 with TRBJ1-1; no clear D. Per the germline V gene, CDR1 is LNHDA and CDR2 is SQIVND (reference sequence). The CDR3 is 15 residues long. V lost 4 bases, J lost 3 bases, and 15 bases lay in between. The CDR3 DNA reads as TGTGCCAGTAGTACCCGAGGGAGTCCGGACACTGAAGCTTTCTTT. Amino acid sequence: CASSTRGSPDTEAFF.